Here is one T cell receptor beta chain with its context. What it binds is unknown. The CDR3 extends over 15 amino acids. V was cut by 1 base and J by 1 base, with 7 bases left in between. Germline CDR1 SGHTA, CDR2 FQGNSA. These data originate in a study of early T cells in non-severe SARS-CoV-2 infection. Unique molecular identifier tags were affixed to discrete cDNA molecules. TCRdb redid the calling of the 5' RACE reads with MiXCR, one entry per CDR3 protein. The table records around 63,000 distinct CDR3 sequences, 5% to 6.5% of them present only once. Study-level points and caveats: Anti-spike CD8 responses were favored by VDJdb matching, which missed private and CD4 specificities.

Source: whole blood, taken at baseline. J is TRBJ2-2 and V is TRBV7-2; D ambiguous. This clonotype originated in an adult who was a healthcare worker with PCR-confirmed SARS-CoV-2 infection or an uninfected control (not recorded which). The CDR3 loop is CASSLEVGNTGELFF. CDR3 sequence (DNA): TGTGCCAGCAGCTTAGAGGTCGGGAACACCGGGGAGCTGTTTTTT. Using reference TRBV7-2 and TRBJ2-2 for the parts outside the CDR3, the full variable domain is GAGVSQSPSNKVTEKGKDVELRCDPISGHTALYWYRQSLGQGLEFLIYFQGNSAPDKSGLPSDRFSAERTGGSVSTLTIQRTQQEDSAVYLCASSLEVGNTGELFFGEGSRLTVL.